A single sample gave rise to the 18 T cell receptor beta chains below, sequenced in a study of vaccination effects on CD4 cells after COVID-19. Some clones are missing from TCRdb's copy, which holds only in-frame ones; the method was immunoSEQ multiplex PCR. The repertoire holds about 35,000 clones, with 68% as singletons. The antigens of these receptors remain unknown. With 9 to 11 days of culture completed, CD4+ T cells were isolated. The sequenced sample was CD4+ T cells from PBMCs cultured without peptide, obtained before COVID-19 vaccination. These receptors originate from a human donor who received a COVID-19 vaccine.

This clone was recorded a few times. The V and J genes are TRBV6-1 and TRBJ1-1, with D tentatively TRBD1 (6 bases). Trimming cost V 1 base and J 4 bases, with 16 bases left between them. The CDR3 consists of 16 residues. Per the germline V gene, CDR1 is MNHNS and CDR2 is SASEGT. The DNA of the CDR3 is TGTGCCAGCAGTGAAGGGGATTTTACAGGGAGCACTGAAGCTTTCTTT. This translates into CASSEGDFTGSTEAFF.

CDR3 amino acids: CASSRDQQGRTEAFF. CDR3 bases: TGTGCCAGCTCACGCGACCAACAGGGGCGAACTGAAGCTTTCTTT. This rearrangement joins TRBV18 to TRBJ1-1; 7 nucleotides agree with TRBD1. This CDR3 contains 15 residues. Per the germline V gene, CDR1 is KGHSH and CDR2 is LQKENI. The trim removed 4 bases at V and 5 bases at J, leaving 10 bases unmatched.

This chain links TRBV27 with TRBJ2-7; possible D gene TRBD1, 6 bases. Germline-derived CDR1 and CDR2 are MNHEY and SMNVEV (reference sequence). Deletions cut 3 bases from V and 2 bases from J, with 11 bases between. The CDR3 extends over 14 amino acids. The CDR3 spells CASSFTRGPYEQYF. The DNA of the CDR3 is TGTGCCAGCAGTTTCACCAGGGGTCCCTACGAGCAGTACTTC.

The rearrangement joins TRBV25-1 to TRBJ1-3; 8 positions match TRBD1. With 3 bases clipped from V and 0 bases from J, the junction kept 7 bases outside the gene matches. The CDR3 extends over 17 amino acids. Germline values: CDR1 MGHDK, CDR2 SYGVNS. The CDR3 loop reads CASSDRQGANSGNTIYF. The CDR3 nucleotides are TGTGCCAGCAGTGATAGGCAGGGGGCCAACTCTGGAAACACCATATATTTT.

The rearrangement uses TRBV18 and TRBJ1-1, with TRBD1 matching over 11 bases. The trim removed 5 bases at V and 5 bases at J, leaving 4 bases unmatched. The germline V gene has CDR1 KGHSH and CDR2 LQKENI. This CDR3 spans 14 amino acids. DNA for the CDR3: TGTGCCAGCTCATCCGGACAGGGGGCAACTGAAGCTTTCTTT. Its protein is CASSSGQGATEAFF. Full variable domain (outside the CDR3, taken from reference TRBV18 and TRBJ1-1): NAGVMQNPRHLVRRRGQEARLRCSPMKGHSHVYWYRQLPEEGLKFMVYLQKENIIDESGMPKERFSAEFPKEGPSILRIQQVVRGDSAAYFCASSSGQGATEAFFGQGTRLTVV.

The V call is TRBV2, the J call TRBJ1-1; 7 positions match TRBD1. Germline CDR1 and CDR2: SNHLY and FYNNEI. The CDR3 contains 11 residues. V was pared by 8 bases and J by 4 bases, with 1 base of the junction left unmatched. This CDR3 reads CASRTGTEAFF. In nucleotides, the CDR3 is TGTGCCAGCCGGACAGGCACTGAAGCTTTCTTT.

This chain connects TRBV18 to TRBJ2-7, with 12 bases fitting TRBD2. The trim removed 3 bases at V and 0 bases at J, leaving 3 bases unmatched. The CDR3 is 16 residues long. CDR1 and CDR2 from the germline V gene are KGHSH and LQKENI. CDR3 in DNA: TGTGCCAGCTCACCCCAGACTAGCGGGAGCTCCTACGAGCAGTACTTC. Its translation: CASSPQTSGSSYEQYF.

The V and J genes are TRBV12-5 and TRBJ2-2, with 11 positions matching TRBD1. Germline V gene sequence: CDR1 LGHNT, CDR2 FRNRAP. After removal of 4 bases from V and 3 bases from J, the junction contained 4 bases not matched to a gene. The CDR3 has 16 amino acids. The chain's CDR3 is CASGSRTGGHTGELFF. The CDR3 DNA reads as TGTGCTAGTGGTTCGAGGACAGGGGGCCACACCGGGGAGCTGTTTTTT.

This chain joins TRBV29-1 and TRBJ1-1, with 7 nucleotides matching TRBD1. V shed 7 bases, J shed 4 bases, and the junction held 9 bases outside the gene matches. CDR3 length: 13 residues. The germline V gene has CDR1 SQVTM and CDR2 ANQGSEA. CDR3 nucleotide sequence: TGCAGCGGAAGCGACAGGGTGGGCACTGAAGCTTTCTTT. It is translated as CSGSDRVGTEAFF.

The rearrangement joins TRBV19 to TRBJ1-3; the D gene is possibly TRBD1 (5 bases). Per the germline V gene, CDR1 is LNHDA and CDR2 is SQIVND (reference sequence). V lost 7 bases and J 0 bases, leaving 10 bases between the germline ends. This CDR3 is 14 amino acids long. The CDR3 here is CASTQGYSGNTIYF. In DNA form, the CDR3 reads TGTGCCAGTACCCAGGGATACTCTGGAAACACCATATATTTT.

V usage is TRBV5-6 and J usage is TRBJ2-2; 10 nucleotides line up with TRBD2. This CDR3 is built from 18 residues. CDR1 is SGHDT, CDR2 YYEEEE, per germline. The V and J ends lost 0 bases and 1 base, in that order; junction bases with no gene match: 6. The CDR3 DNA sequence: TGTGCCAGCAGCTTGGAGGGACTAGCGCTAAAGAACACCGGGGAGCTGTTTTTT. Protein: CASSLEGLALKNTGELFF.

J is TRBJ1-1 and V is TRBV6-5; possibly TRBD1 for D (5 bases). With 8 bases removed from V and 0 bases from J, the gap between germline ends came to 13 bases. The CDR3 has 14 amino acids. The germline gives CDR1 MNHEY, CDR2 SVGAGI. This CDR3 reads CASRGPNLNTEAFF. CDR3 sequence (DNA): TGTGCCAGCCGGGGCCCAAATTTGAACACTGAAGCTTTCTTT.

The chain uses TRBV5-1 and TRBJ1-5; 9 bases are a match to TRBD1. Germline CDR1 is SGHRS and CDR2 is YFSETQ. The CDR3 loop spans 18 amino acids. The trim removed 3 bases at V and 4 bases at J, leaving 14 bases unmatched. In DNA form, the CDR3 reads TGCGCCAGCAGCTCAGGGACAGGGCTCGCTGGGGATAATCAGCCCCAGCATTTT. It is translated as CASSSGTGLAGDNQPQHF.

This clone was found once. The V and J genes are TRBV5-1 and TRBJ2-3, with 11 bases matching TRBD2. The CDR3 has 15 residues. Losses at the gene ends were 0 bases for V and 6 bases for J; bases not matched to a gene: 3. CDR1 is SGHRS, CDR2 YFSETQ, per germline. The CDR3 coding sequence is TGCGCCAGCAGCTTGGCACTAGCGGGAGTTGATACGCAGTATTTT. This translates into CASSLALAGVDTQYF. Combining the CDR3 with reference TRBV5-1 and TRBJ2-3 gives the whole variable domain KAGVTQTPRYLIKTRGQQVTLSCSPISGHRSVSWYQQTPGQGLQFLFEYFSETQRNKGNFPGRFSGRQFSNSRSEMNVSTLELGDSALYLCASSLALAGVDTQYFGPGTRLTVL.

J is TRBJ2-7 and V is TRBV18; D uncertain. The germline CDR1 and CDR2 sequences are KGHSH and LQKENI. This CDR3 comprises 13 residues. The V end was cut by 3 bases, the J end by 3 bases, with 9 bases between. CDR3 protein: CASSPRQDYEQYF. CDR3 nucleotides: TGTGCCAGCTCACCTCGACAAGACTACGAGCAGTACTTC.

The chain recombines TRBV12-5 with TRBJ2-2; the match to TRBD1 covers 8 bases. Germline lookup yields CDR1 LGHNT and CDR2 FRNRAP. There are 14 residues in the CDR3. V was pared by 9 bases and J by 2 bases, with 5 bases of the junction left unmatched. CDR3 sequence (DNA): TGTGCTAGCCGTCCAGGGGGCAACACCGGGGAGCTGTTTTTT. Encoded protein: CASRPGGNTGELFF.

This chain joins TRBV18 and TRBJ1-1, with 9 bases aligning to TRBD1. This CDR3 spans 16 amino acids. V shed 1 base and J 6 bases; nucleotides not matched to a gene: 9. The germline V gene encodes CDR1 KGHSH and CDR2 LQKENI. CDR3 sequence: CASSPQQGQGGPEAFF. The CDR3 bases are TGTGCCAGCTCACCACAGCAGGGACAGGGCGGCCCTGAAGCTTTCTTT.

The J gene is TRBJ2-5, the V gene TRBV5-4; 8 positions match TRBD1. J lost 3 bases, V lost 3 bases, and 4 bases had no gene match. The CDR3 sequence is 14 residues long. From germline, CDR1 is SGHNT and CDR2 YYREEE (reference sequence). CDR3 sequence (DNA): TGTGCCAGCAGCTCCAGGGGGCGGAAAGAGACCCAGTACTTC. Translating it yields CASSSRGRKETQYF.